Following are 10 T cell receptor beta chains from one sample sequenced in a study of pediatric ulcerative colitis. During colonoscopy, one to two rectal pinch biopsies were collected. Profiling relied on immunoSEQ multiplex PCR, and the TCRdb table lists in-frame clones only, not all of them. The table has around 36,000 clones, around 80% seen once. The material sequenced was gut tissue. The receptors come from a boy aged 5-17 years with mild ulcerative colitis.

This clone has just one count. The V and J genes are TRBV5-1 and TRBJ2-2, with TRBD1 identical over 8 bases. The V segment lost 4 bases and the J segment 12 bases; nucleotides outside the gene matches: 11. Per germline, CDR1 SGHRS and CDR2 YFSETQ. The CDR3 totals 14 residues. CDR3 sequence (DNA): TGCGCCAGCAGCCCTGACAGGGGAGAGAGGAAGCTGTTTTTT. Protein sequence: CASSPDRGERKLFF.

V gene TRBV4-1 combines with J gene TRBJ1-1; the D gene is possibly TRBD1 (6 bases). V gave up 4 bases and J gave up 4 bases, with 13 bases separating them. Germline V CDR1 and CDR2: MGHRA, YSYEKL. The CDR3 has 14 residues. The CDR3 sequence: CASSRKGVLTEAFF. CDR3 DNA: TGCGCCAGCAGCCGGAAGGGGGTCCTCACTGAAGCTTTCTTT.

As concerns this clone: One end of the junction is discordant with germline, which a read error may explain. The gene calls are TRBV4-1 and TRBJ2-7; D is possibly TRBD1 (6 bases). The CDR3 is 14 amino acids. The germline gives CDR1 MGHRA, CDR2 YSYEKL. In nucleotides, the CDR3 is TGCGCCAGCCGCCACACCAGGGGCCCCTACGAGCAGTACTTC. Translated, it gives CASRHTRGPYEQYF.

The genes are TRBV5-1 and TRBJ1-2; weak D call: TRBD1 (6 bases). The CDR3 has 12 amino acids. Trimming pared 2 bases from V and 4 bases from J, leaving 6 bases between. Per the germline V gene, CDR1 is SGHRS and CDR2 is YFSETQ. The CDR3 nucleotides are TGCGCCAGCAGCTTCAGGGGCTATGGCTACACCTTC. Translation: CASSFRGYGYTF. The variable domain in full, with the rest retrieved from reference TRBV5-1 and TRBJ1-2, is KAGVTQTPRYLIKTRGQQVTLSCSPISGHRSVSWYQQTPGQGLQFLFEYFSETQRNKGNFPGRFSGRQFSNSRSEMNVSTLELGDSALYLCASSFRGYGYTFGSGTRLTVV.

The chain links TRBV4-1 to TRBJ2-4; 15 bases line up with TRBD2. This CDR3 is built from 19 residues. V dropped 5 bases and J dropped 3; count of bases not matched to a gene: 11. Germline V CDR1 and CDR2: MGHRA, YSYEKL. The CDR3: CASSVGLAGGRSGKNIQYF. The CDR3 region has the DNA TGCGCCAGCAGCGTTGGACTAGCGGGGGGGCGGAGTGGCAAAAACATTCAGTACTTC.

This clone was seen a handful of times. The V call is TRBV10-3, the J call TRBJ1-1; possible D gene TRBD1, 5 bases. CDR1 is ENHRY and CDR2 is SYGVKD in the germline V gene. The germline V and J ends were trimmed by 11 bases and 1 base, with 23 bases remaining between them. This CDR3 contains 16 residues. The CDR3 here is CAVLTGVTAGNTEAFF. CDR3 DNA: TGTGCCGTACTCACAGGAGTAACGGCGGGGAACACTGAAGCTTTCTTT.

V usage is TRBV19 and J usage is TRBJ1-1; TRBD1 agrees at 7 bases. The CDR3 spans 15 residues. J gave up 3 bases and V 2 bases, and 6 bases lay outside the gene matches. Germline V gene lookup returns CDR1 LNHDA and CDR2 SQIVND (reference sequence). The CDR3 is CASSIMTGSDTEAFF. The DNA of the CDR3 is TGTGCCAGTAGTATAATGACAGGGTCGGACACTGAAGCTTTCTTT. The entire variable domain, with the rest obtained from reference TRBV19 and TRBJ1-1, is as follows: DGGITQSPKYLFRKEGQNVTLSCEQNLNHDAMYWYRQDPGQGLRLIYYSQIVNDFQKGDIAEGYSVSREKKESFPLTVTSAQKNPTAFYLCASSIMTGSDTEAFFGQGTRLTVV.

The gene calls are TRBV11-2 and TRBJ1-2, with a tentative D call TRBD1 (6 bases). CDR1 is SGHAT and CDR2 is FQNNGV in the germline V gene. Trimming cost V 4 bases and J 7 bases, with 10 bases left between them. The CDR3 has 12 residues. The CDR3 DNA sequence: TGTGCCAGCAGCTCGCAGGGGATTGGCTACACCTTC. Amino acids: CASSSQGIGYTF.

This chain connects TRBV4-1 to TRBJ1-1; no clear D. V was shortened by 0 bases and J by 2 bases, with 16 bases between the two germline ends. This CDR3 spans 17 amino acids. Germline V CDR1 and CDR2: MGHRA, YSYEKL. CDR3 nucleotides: TGCGCCAGCAGCCAAGAGGGAAGGCAGTCGATAAACACTGAAGCTTTCTTT. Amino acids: CASSQEGRQSINTEAFF.

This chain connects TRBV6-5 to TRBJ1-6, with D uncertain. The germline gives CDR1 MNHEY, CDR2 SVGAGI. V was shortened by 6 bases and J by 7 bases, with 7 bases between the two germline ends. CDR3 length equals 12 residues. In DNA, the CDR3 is TGTGCCAGCAGCCGGGGAAATTCACCCCTCCACTTT. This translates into CASSRGNSPLHF.